This passage covers 29 T cell receptor beta chains from one sample sequenced in a study of patients and donors after allogeneic stem cell transplantation. TCRdb used MiXCR to reprocess the RT-PCR reads, holding one entry per CDR3 protein. The repertoire holds 20,000 or so distinct CDR3 sequences, roughly two fifths seen once, with over 70% in the top ten. The material sequenced was blood, either unsorted or a sorted T cell fraction (not recorded which). The receptors derive from a human donor who was either an allogeneic HSCT recipient or a stem cell or donor lymphocyte infusion donor (not recorded which). It is not recorded whose cells these are; they may come from a transplant donor.

The chain employs TRBV6-1 and TRBJ1-1; D not certain. V lost 5 bases and J 1 base, leaving 8 bases between the germline ends. CDR3 length: 13 residues. CDR1 and CDR2 (germline): MNHNS, SASEGT. CDR3 in amino acids: CASSWHRNTEAFF. The DNA for the CDR3 is TGTGCCAGCAGTTGGCATAGGAACACTGAAGCTTTCTTT.

This chain uses TRBV7-9 with TRBJ1-1; D is undetermined. CDR1 is SEHNR, CDR2 FQNEAQ, per germline (reference sequence). The length of the CDR3 is 14 residues. V shed 3 bases and J shed 5 bases, with 13 bases lying between them. The CDR3 DNA reads as TGTGCCAGCAGCTTCACGCTGGGAAGTACTGAAGCTTTCTTT. Protein product: CASSFTLGSTEAFF. Full variable domain (missing parts from reference TRBV7-9 and TRBJ1-1): DTGVSQNPRHKITKRGQNVTFRCDPISEHNRLYWYRQTLGQGPEFLTYFQNEAQLEKSRLLSDRFSAERPKGSFSTLEIQRTEQGDSAMYLCASSFTLGSTEAFFGQGTRLTVV.

This sequence joins TRBV3-1 and TRBJ1-3, with D possibly being TRBD1 (6 bases). Trimming pared 3 bases from V and 3 bases from J, leaving 6 bases between. The V gene's germline CDR1 is LGHDT and CDR2 YNNKEL (reference sequence). The CDR3 is 13 residues long. This chain's CDR3 is CASSHRGGNTIYF. In DNA, the CDR3 is TGTGCCAGCAGCCACAGGGGTGGAAACACCATATATTTT.

V is TRBV7-9 and J is TRBJ1-1; D gene ambiguous. The germline V gene has CDR1 SEHNR and CDR2 FQNEAQ (reference sequence). CDR3 length: 16 amino acids. Trimming took off 11 bases at V and 0 bases at J, with 22 bases between the two ends. The chain's CDR3 is CAAGVGFVSMNTEAFF. In DNA, the CDR3 is TGTGCCGCCGGGGTGGGGTTTGTTTCAATGAACACTGAAGCTTTCTTT.

The chain uses TRBV4-1 and TRBJ2-3; TRBD1 aligns across 10 bases. CDR3 length: 17 amino acids. Per the germline V gene, CDR1 is MGHRA and CDR2 is YSYEKL. V was pared by 0 bases and J by 6 bases, with 9 bases of the junction left unmatched. The chain's CDR3 is CASSQEAGTGVSDTQYF. The CDR3 DNA sequence: TGCGCCAGCAGCCAAGAGGCCGGGACAGGGGTTTCGGATACGCAGTATTTT.

This chain joins TRBV20-1 and TRBJ1-5; possibly TRBD1 for D (6 bases). The CDR3 totals 13 residues. The germline gives CDR1 DFQATT, CDR2 SNEGSKA (reference sequence). Trimming removed 5 bases at V and 6 bases at J, with 14 bases between. The CDR3 protein is CSAVTGGGQPQHF. In DNA, the CDR3 is TGCAGTGCTGTGACAGGCGGGGGTCAGCCCCAGCATTTT.

A few counts support this clonotype. The CDR3 protein is CAISPTQSSNQPQHF. For the CDR3, the DNA is TGTGCCATCAGCCCGACACAAAGTAGCAATCAGCCCCAGCATTTT. The chain recombines TRBV10-3 with TRBJ1-5; D is uncertain. CDR1 ENHRY and CDR2 SYGVKD come from the germline V gene. V gave up 6 bases and J gave up 0 bases, with 12 bases separating them. The CDR3 is made up of 15 amino acids.

The rearrangement uses TRBV5-1 and TRBJ1-6, with unresolved D. Looked up from germline, CDR1 is SGHRS and CDR2 is YFSETQ. With 0 bases removed from V and 6 bases from J, the gap between germline ends came to 7 bases. CDR3 length: 14 amino acids. The CDR3, as DNA: TGCGCCAGCAGCTTGGGGTCGGCTAATTCACCCCTCCACTTT. Translating gives CASSLGSANSPLHF. The entire variable domain, with the rest obtained from reference TRBV5-1 and TRBJ1-6, is as follows: KAGVTQTPRYLIKTRGQQVTLSCSPISGHRSVSWYQQTPGQGLQFLFEYFSETQRNKGNFPGRFSGRQFSNSRSEMNVSTLELGDSALYLCASSLGSANSPLHFGNGTRLTVT.

The count of this clonotype is one. The chain couples TRBV10-3 to TRBJ2-7; 10 bases fit TRBD2. Germline CDR1 reads ENHRY; CDR2 reads SYGVKD. V lost 10 bases to trimming and J lost 1 base; unmatched junction nucleotides: 7. This CDR3 region has 14 residues. The CDR3 here is CATSSGSGSYEQYF. CDR3 coding DNA: TGTGCCACGTCTAGCGGGAGTGGTTCCTACGAGCAGTACTTC.

This clonotype counts as large (0.1 to 1%). The V call is TRBV19, the J call TRBJ2-1, with a tentative D call TRBD2 (5 bases). Per germline, CDR1 LNHDA and CDR2 SQIVND (reference sequence). The CDR3 is 15 amino acids. V was shortened by 0 bases and J by 0 bases, with 6 bases between the two germline ends. CDR3 in DNA: TGTGCCAGTAGTATAGATGAGGGCTCCTACAATGAGCAGTTCTTC. As protein: CASSIDEGSYNEQFF.

This clonotype was detected a few times. This chain uses TRBV7-9 with TRBJ1-1; D call uncertain. This CDR3 has 13 amino acids. Germline-derived CDR1 and CDR2 are SEHNR and FQNEAQ (reference sequence). The ends were cut back, 2 bases at V and 1 base at J, with 5 bases in the middle. DNA of the CDR3: TGTGCCAGCAGCTTATGGGAGAACACTGAAGCTTTCTTT. It codes for CASSLWENTEAFF.

V gene TRBV5-6 combines with J gene TRBJ2-5, with 10 bases lining up with TRBD2. The CDR3 has 14 amino acids. V gave up 4 bases and J gave up 4 bases; unmatched junction bases: 4. CDR1 is SGHDT, CDR2 YYEEEE, per germline. The DNA of the CDR3 is TGTGCCAGCAGCCTTACTAGCGGGATAGAGACCCAGTACTTC. It translates to CASSLTSGIETQYF. Supplemented by reference TRBV5-6 and TRBJ2-5, the full variable domain reads DAGVTQSPTHLIKTRGQQVTLRCSPKSGHDTVSWYQQALGQGPQFIFQYYEEEERQRGNFPDRFSGHQFPNYSSELNVNALLLGDSALYLCASSLTSGIETQYFGPGTRLLVL.

The rearrangement links TRBV5-1 to TRBJ1-4; tentatively, D is TRBD1 (5 bases). Germline values: CDR1 SGHRS, CDR2 YFSETQ. Trimming left V 4 bases short and J 8 bases short, with 18 bases between. The CDR3 runs 15 residues. In DNA, the CDR3 is TGCGCCAGCAGCCCGCCGGACATTTTGCAGGAAAAACTGTTTTTT. It translates to CASSPPDILQEKLFF.

This clonotype was seen just once. The chain uses TRBV15 and TRBJ2-3; D tentatively fits TRBD1 or TRBD2 (6 bases each). Trimming pared 5 bases from V and 0 bases from J, leaving 15 bases between. CDR1 is LNHNV and CDR2 is YYDKDF in the germline V gene (reference sequence). CDR3 length equals 16 residues. This chain's CDR3 is CATSSPEGGSTDTQYF. The CDR3 bases are TGTGCCACCAGCTCTCCCGAAGGGGGGAGCACAGATACGCAGTATTTT. Full variable domain (outside the CDR3, taken from reference TRBV15 and TRBJ2-3): DAMVIQNPRYQVTQFGKPVTLSCSQTLNHNVMYWYQQKSSQAPKLLFHYYDKDFNNEADTPDNFQSRRPNTSFCFLDIRSPGLGDTAMYLCATSSPEGGSTDTQYFGPGTRLTVL.

The chain couples TRBV14 to TRBJ1-3; no firm D call. The CDR3 contains 17 residues. Germline CDR1 is SGHDN and CDR2 is FVKESK. V was shortened by 2 bases and J by 3 bases, with 17 bases between the two germline ends. Written as DNA, the CDR3 is TGTGCCAGCAGCCAAAGACATCAACTGACATTTGGAAACACCATATATTTT. This translates into CASSQRHQLTFGNTIYF.

This clonotype has more than one count but fewer than ten. The chain links TRBV4-1 to TRBJ1-4, with a weak D call TRBD1 (5 bases). The CDR3 loop spans 15 amino acids. Trimming stripped 1 base from V and 4 bases from J, with 10 bases between. Germline-derived CDR1 and CDR2 are MGHRA and YSYEKL. The CDR3 reads CASSQAGLVNEKLFF. DNA of the CDR3: TGCGCCAGCAGCCAAGCGGGACTAGTTAATGAAAAACTGTTTTTT.

This clonotype appeared a few times. The chain is built from TRBV10-3 and TRBJ2-7, with D uncertain. Germline V gene sequence: CDR1 ENHRY, CDR2 SYGVKD. V lost 4 bases to trimming and J lost 2 bases, with 9 bases between them. CDR3 length: 13 residues. CDR3 nucleotide sequence: TGTGCCATCAGTGGTACGCCAACCTACGAGCAGTACTTC. Its translation is CAISGTPTYEQYF.

This clonotype was observed once. The V and J genes are TRBV5-1 and TRBJ2-2, with D unresolved. The CDR3 consists of 13 residues. V shed 4 bases and J shed 4 bases, with 8 bases lying between them. Germline CDR1 reads SGHRS; CDR2 reads YFSETQ. CDR3 protein: CASSQEPTGELFF. The DNA for the CDR3 is TGCGCCAGCAGCCAAGAGCCCACCGGGGAGCTGTTTTTT.

This clonotype was found once. V usage is TRBV18 and J usage is TRBJ2-1, with 10 bases that match TRBD2. CDR1 is KGHSH, CDR2 LQKENI, per germline. V lost 2 bases, J lost 5 bases, and 0 bases stayed unmatched. This CDR3 has 14 residues. The chain's CDR3 is CASSPSGGDNEQFF. The CDR3 nucleotides read TGTGCCAGCTCACCAAGCGGGGGGGACAATGAGCAGTTCTTC.

There are a few counts of this clonotype. The chain uses TRBV15 and TRBJ1-1; D possibly corresponds to TRBD1 (6 bases). The CDR3 has 16 residues. Germline CDR1 reads LNHNV; CDR2 reads YYDKDF (reference sequence). The V end was cut by 6 bases, the J end by 4 bases, with 21 bases between. CDR3 sequence (DNA): TGTGCCACCAGTACACAAACAGGGAAAGGCGTCACTGAAGCTTTCTTT. This translates into CATSTQTGKGVTEAFF.

This clonotype was observed many times. This chain connects TRBV5-1 to TRBJ1-1; D not resolved. The CDR3 sequence is 16 residues long. Trimming removed 0 bases at V and 0 bases at J, with 12 bases between. Looked up from germline, CDR1 is SGHRS and CDR2 is YFSETQ. DNA for the CDR3: TGCGCCAGCAGCTTGGAAGGGAAATTGGTGAACACTGAAGCTTTCTTT. Its protein is CASSLEGKLVNTEAFF.

This chain links TRBV6-5 with TRBJ1-4; 10 bases are a match to TRBD1. Trimming at V came to 1 base and at J to 10 bases, leaving 3 bases not matched to a gene. Germline V CDR1 and CDR2: MNHEY, SVGAGI. CDR3 length: 14 residues. The CDR3 bases are TGTGCCAGCAGTTACTGGGACAGGGGCGGAAAACTGTTTTTT. It translates to CASSYWDRGGKLFF.

The V gene is TRBV4-1, the J gene TRBJ1-3, with no clear D. The CDR3 consists of 16 residues. Germline V gene lookup returns CDR1 MGHRA and CDR2 YSYEKL. Trimming stripped 0 bases from V and 0 bases from J, with 9 bases between. The CDR3 spells CASSQESRISGNTIYF. In DNA form, the CDR3 reads TGCGCCAGCAGCCAAGAAAGCAGAATCTCTGGAAACACCATATATTTT.

This chain joins TRBV5-1 and TRBJ1-4; D remains ambiguous. The CDR3 sequence is 15 residues long. The germline CDR1 and CDR2 sequences are SGHRS and YFSETQ. Trimming left V 1 base short and J 5 bases short, with 12 bases between. This CDR3 is CASSLSAALNEKLFF. CDR3 in DNA: TGCGCCAGCAGCTTGTCGGCAGCGCTAAATGAAAAACTGTTTTTT.

The chain couples TRBV20-1 to TRBJ1-2; perhaps TRBD1 as D (6 bases). The CDR3 sequence is 14 residues long. Germline V CDR1 and CDR2: DFQATT, SNEGSKA (reference sequence). Trimming cost V 0 bases and J 5 bases, with 13 bases left between them. This chain's CDR3 is CSAREAGQPYGYTF. The DNA of the CDR3 is TGCAGTGCTAGAGAAGCCGGACAGCCGTATGGCTACACCTTC.

The chain recombines TRBV3-1 with TRBJ2-5, with a weak D call TRBD2 (7 bases). CDR3 length: 16 amino acids. Germline assignment: CDR1 LGHDT and CDR2 YNNKEL (reference sequence). V was trimmed by 0 bases and J by 2 bases, leaving 13 bases between them. The CDR3 here is CASSQDVRGAQETQYF. CDR3 coding DNA: TGTGCCAGCAGCCAAGATGTTCGGGGGGCTCAAGAGACCCAGTACTTC.

In this sample, this clonotype turned up once. J is TRBJ2-3 and V is TRBV10-3, with TRBD1 as a possible D gene (6 bases). The CDR3 length is 16 residues. In germline, CDR1 is ENHRY, CDR2 SYGVKD. V lost 0 bases, J lost 4 bases, and 14 bases lay in between. Here the CDR3 reads CAISESKSRGADTQYF. CDR3 sequence (DNA): TGTGCCATCAGTGAGTCGAAATCCAGGGGAGCAGATACGCAGTATTTT.

The chain combines TRBV20-1 with TRBJ1-5; 8 bases line up with TRBD1. This CDR3 has 14 residues. In germline, CDR1 is DFQATT, CDR2 SNEGSKA (reference sequence). The J segment lost 2 bases and the V segment lost 5 bases, leaving 5 bases of the junction unmatched. The CDR3 DNA is TGCAGTGCTTACGACAGGGGTCGCAATCAGCCCCAGCATTTT. As protein: CSAYDRGRNQPQHF.

The rearrangement uses TRBV3-1 and TRBJ1-5, with D unclear. The V gene's germline CDR1 is LGHDT and CDR2 YNNKEL (reference sequence). V lost 1 base and J 3 bases, leaving 7 bases between the germline ends. This CDR3 spans 14 amino acids. The CDR3 DNA reads TGTGCCAGCAGCCAAGGGACTCCCAATCAGCCCCAGCATTTT. Amino acids: CASSQGTPNQPQHF.